The next 13 T cell receptor beta chains were all read from a single sample in a study of regulatory T cells in long-lasting Graves disease (dated by TCRdb to 2020 to 2022). Explained via the paper, the time point label denotes: newly diagnosed GD, antithyroid drugs for less than 3 months. RNA was extracted from PBMCs in TRIzol for both TCR sequencing and RNA sequencing. Library generation was performed with multiplex PCR. TCRdb records Illumina HiSeq 4000 as the sequencer. To build TCR beta libraries, CDR3 regions were amplified by Arm-PCR using iRepertoire HTBI primers. TCRdb handled the public reads itself, with Q25 trimming in fastp and clone calling in MiXCR, and kept productive beta chains. Each CDR3 protein appears once, grouped with its most common genes and DNA. The sample records about 320,000 distinct CDR3 sequences, about 20% of which are singletons. Less than 45% of the sample is in the top ten clones.

Sequenced here: peripheral blood mononuclear cells (PBMCs), sampled at new diagnosis, from a patient treated with antithyroid drugs. These receptors were obtained from a female donor with Graves disease.

Many counts were recorded for this clonotype. The chain couples TRBV24-1 to TRBJ2-1, with TRBD2 matching 8 bases. CDR1 and CDR2 from the germline V gene are KGHDR and SFDVKD. The CDR3 has 14 amino acids. Germline trimming cut 4 bases from V and 9 bases from J; bases unmatched to any gene: 7. CDR3 coding DNA: TGTGCCACCAGTGAAGCGGGAGCGCGGGCTGAGCAGTTCTTC. Its protein is CATSEAGARAEQFF.

CDR3 DNA sequence: TGTGCCAGCGGAGACAGGGAGGAGAAGACCCAGTACTTC. It translates to CASGDREEKTQYF. This sequence joins TRBV28 and TRBJ2-7, with D tentatively TRBD1 (7 bases). The end of the DNA fits TRBJ2-5 better, so the J call may be wrong. CDR1 is MDHEN, CDR2 SYDVKM, per germline. This CDR3 spans 13 amino acids.

This clonotype was observed at least ten times. CDR3 in DNA: TGTGCCAGCAGCTTAGCCGAGTTAAACGAGCAGTACTTC. Translation gives CASSLAELNEQYF. The rearrangement links TRBV13 to TRBJ2-7; no clear D gene. There are 13 residues in the CDR3. Germline CDR1 and CDR2: PRHDT and FYEKMQ (reference sequence). The V and J ends lost 1 base and 5 bases respectively, with 9 bases between them. The whole variable domain, remainder taken from reference TRBV13 and TRBJ2-7, is AAGVIQSPRHLIKEKRETATLKCYPIPRHDTVYWYQQGPGQDPQFLISFYEKMQSDKGSIPDRFSAQQFSDYHSELNMSSLELGDSALYFCASSLAELNEQYFGPGTRLTVT.

This clonotype occurred many times. The chain combines TRBV20-1 with TRBJ1-6; 9 positions match TRBD1. V dropped 2 bases and J dropped 11; count of bases not matched to a gene: 13. This CDR3 is built from 16 residues. Germline V gene lookup returns CDR1 DFQATT and CDR2 SNEGSKA (reference sequence). The CDR3 reads CSARFPGTGMMAPLHF. CDR3 bases: TGCAGTGCTAGATTCCCCGGGACAGGGATGATGGCACCCCTCCACTTT.

The sample holds many counts of this clonotype. The genes are TRBV27 and TRBJ2-7; TRBD2 might be the D (5 bases). V lost 10 bases to trimming and J lost 6 bases, with 19 bases between them. Germline CDR1 MNHEY, CDR2 SMNVEV (reference sequence). The CDR3 length is 13 residues. This CDR3 reads CATPRENGPEQYF. DNA for the CDR3: TGTGCCACTCCGAGGGAAAATGGCCCCGAGCAGTACTTC.

This clonotype has ten or more counts. The chain carries TRBV28 and TRBJ1-1; D is perhaps TRBD1 (6 bases). The V end lost 11 bases, the J end lost 0 bases, and 16 bases lay between the germline ends. In germline, CDR1 is MDHEN, CDR2 SYDVKM. The CDR3 totals 14 residues. CDR3 sequence reads: CAHHRGGMNTEAFF. In nucleotides, the CDR3 is TGTGCCCACCACCGGGGGGGCATGAACACTGAAGCTTTCTTT.

This clonotype was found many times. The chain joins TRBV20-1 to TRBJ2-1, with D maybe TRBD1 (8 bases). Trimming left V 6 bases short and J 4 bases short, with 22 bases between. From germline, CDR1 is DFQATT and CDR2 SNEGSKA (reference sequence). The length of the CDR3 is 16 residues. The CDR3 bases are TGCAGTGCAATCCGGGACAGGCGGGAGATATACAATGAGCAGTTCTTC. Its translation: CSAIRDRREIYNEQFF.

This chain joins TRBV6-9 and TRBJ2-5; perhaps TRBD1 as D (6 bases). The length of the CDR3 is 13 residues. Trimming cost V 4 bases and J 7 bases, with 13 bases left between them. Germline-derived CDR1 and CDR2 are MNHGY and SVAAGI. The CDR3 DNA reads TGTGCCAGCAGTTCGGACAGCGATGGGACCCAGTACTTC. It translates to CASSSDSDGTQYF.

Only a few counts were recorded for this clonotype. One base away lies a much larger clone, so this may be a sequencing read error. The gene calls are TRBV30 and TRBJ2-7; D remains unclear. The CDR3 extends over 12 amino acids. Germline assignment: CDR1 GTSNPN and CDR2 SVGIG (reference sequence). In DNA, the CDR3 is TGTGCCTGGACGTCATCCTCCTACGAGCAGAACTTC. Amino acids: CAWTSSSYEQNF.

V gene TRBV5-1 combines with J gene TRBJ2-6; 14 bases align to TRBD2. CDR3 size: 18 residues. The trim removed 4 bases at V and 2 bases at J, leaving 5 bases unmatched. The germline CDR1 and CDR2 sequences are SGHRS and YFSETQ. CDR3 coding DNA: TGCGCCAGCAGCACCGGGACTAGCGGGAGAACTGGGGCCAACGTCCTGACTTTC. Protein product: CASSTGTSGRTGANVLTF.

The table lists this clonotype with many counts. The chain recombines TRBV2 with TRBJ1-6, with TRBD1 identical over 8 bases. The CDR3 runs to 16 residues. Per the germline V gene, CDR1 is SNHLY and CDR2 is FYNNEI. Trimming at V came to 5 bases and at J to 6 bases, leaving 9 bases not matched to a gene. The CDR3 coding sequence is TGTGCCAGCAGTCCCAACCGAGGACAGGGTAATTCACCCCTCCACTTT. It translates to CASSPNRGQGNSPLHF.

This clonotype came up a few times. This chain joins TRBV6-7 and TRBJ2-3; unclear D gene. TRBV6-7 is treated as an ORF (open reading frame) with a function not yet certain. The germline V and J ends were trimmed by 6 bases and 6 bases, with 7 bases remaining between them. The CDR3 has 11 amino acids. CDR3 sequence: CASSCQDTQYF. The CDR3 DNA reads TGTGCCAGCAGCTGTCAGGATACGCAGTATTTT.

This clonotype has at least ten counts. This CDR3 reads CASSPPRAEAFF. The CDR3 nucleotides read TGTGCCAGCAGCCCCCCCAGAGCTGAAGCTTTCTTT. The chain carries TRBV12-3 or TRBV12-4 and TRBJ1-1; no definite D call. The CDR3 spans 12 residues. Trimming removed 6 bases from V and 6 bases from J, with 11 bases in between.